The rows below give T cell receptor beta chains drawn from one sample of a study of control samples from healthy donors and cancer patients. The method was immunoSEQ multiplex PCR; TCRdb's version includes in-frame clones alone and lacks a portion of them. The table lists 130,000 to 150,000 clones, roughly 92% of them singletons. Sequenced input: blood. The receptors derive from a man aged 25 to 40 in good health. Each CDR3 is given without its conserved first and last residue.

V gene,J gene,CDR3 protein
TRBV29-1,TRBJ1-2,SVELSGQGAGGYT
TRBV11-2,TRBJ2-7,ASSRDRSSYEQY
TRBV30,TRBJ2-7,AWSRTIIYEQY
TRBV19,TRBJ1-1,ASSIGGGPAF
TRBV5-6,TRBJ1-3,ASSLAGTPQYTIY
TRBV23-1,TRBJ2-2,ASLRDRGFGLSNTGELF
TRBV28,TRBJ1-1,ASRPTRGGQETEAF
TRBV14,TRBJ2-1,ASSRNVGGRSNEQF
TRBV10-2,TRBJ1-6,ASSEGDSYNSPLH
TRBV6-6,TRBJ2-7,ASEQNAYEQY
TRBV7-9,TRBJ2-7,ASSPDSRSYEQY
TRBV28,TRBJ1-2,ASSLIGSGGSGSYGYT
TRBV15,TRBJ2-2,ATSRGDLNTGELF
TRBV5-1,TRBJ1-1,ASSLDYKNTEAF
TRBV30,TRBJ1-1,AWSVYGKNTEAF
TRBV3-1/TRBV3-2,TRBJ1-2,ASSQGDRGAKT
TRBV19,TRBJ1-1,ASSIVPLPTEAF
TRBV10-3,TRBJ1-3,AISGGSSGNTIY
TRBV5-1,TRBJ2-1,ASSRSLAGGNNEQF
TRBV6-4,TRBJ1-1,ASSAATGGSLTEAF
TRBV2,TRBJ2-7,ASRVTSGRAYEQY
TRBV3-1/TRBV3-2,TRBJ1-2,ASSGEGRGLSGYT
TRBV12-3/TRBV12-4,TRBJ2-3,ASRYRAGDTQY